Listed here is a single TCR beta chain. The sample originates from a study of blood T cell repertoires in COVID-19. The data were produced by immunoSEQ multiplex PCR, yet TCRdb's version contains in-frame clones alone and is incomplete. The sample lists almost 400,000 clones, roughly 91% seen once, with less than 2% in the top ten. There are 15 residues in the CDR3. Germline CDR1 reads KGHSH; CDR2 reads LQKENI. After removal of 1 base from V and 8 bases from J, the junction contained 9 bases not matched to a gene. The clonotype comes from a woman aged 25 to 39 who had recovered from COVID-19. V usage is TRBV18 and J usage is TRBJ1-2; 8 nucleotides align to TRBD1. Sequenced sample: PBMCs or T cells enriched from blood (not recorded which). The CDR3 coding sequence is TGTGCCAGCTCACCACTAATACAGGGGGGCGAGGGCTACACCTTC. Residues: CASSPLIQGGEGYTF.